This is a list of T cell receptor beta chains from one sample in a study of blood T cell repertoires in COVID-19. Repertoires were generated with immunoSEQ multiplex PCR, while TCRdb's copy carries only in-frame clones and drops some. The table has roughly 100,000 clones, about 82% seen once. The sample taken for sequencing was peripheral blood. The receptors come from an older man with COVID-19, enrolled during active disease. CDR3s include the opening cysteine and the closing phenylalanine or tryptophan. Fields, in order: D gene, clone size, V gene, J gene, CDR3 DNA, CDR3 protein. The D gene is left open where the match is weak. Size is omitted from some rows. Given values are once, few, many or a class for expanded clones.

>TRBD1|few|TRBV6-4|TRBJ1-2
TGTGCCAGCAGTGACTCTTCGACAGGGGGCTTAGATGGCTACACCTTC
CASSDSSTGGLDGYTF
>TRBD2|NA|TRBV6-5|TRBJ2-1
TGTGCCAGCAGACTGTGGGAGGGCCAAGACGATGAGCAGTTCTTC
CASRLWEGQDDEQFF
>NA|NA|TRBV7-2|TRBJ2-3
TGTGCCAGCAGCCAACCGGGGCGGGGAAGGACAGATACGCAGTATTTT
CASSQPGRGRTDTQYF
>NA|NA|TRBV6-1|TRBJ1-2
TGTGCCAGCAGTGAAGCTTACGGGCGGGTGTATGGCTACACCTTC
CASSEAYGRVYGYTF
>NA|few|TRBV7-8|TRBJ2-2
TGTGCCAGCAGCTTAATGGCGGGTGGGGAGCTGTTTTTT
CASSLMAGGELFF
>NA|NA|TRBV3-1/TRBV3-2|TRBJ1-1
TGTGCCAGCAGCCAAGGCGGCGGGATCATGAACACTGAAGCTTTCTTT
CASSQGGGIMNTEAFF
>TRBD1|NA|TRBV6-2/TRBV6-3|TRBJ1-5
TGTGCCAGCAGTTCCCCGGGACAGGGGAGACAGCCCCAGCATTTT
CASSSPGQGRQPQHF
>NA|NA|TRBV7-8|TRBJ2-1
TGTGCCAGCACAGTGCTCAATGAGCAGTTCTTC
CASTVLNEQFF
>NA|NA|TRBV28|TRBJ2-1
TGTGCCAGCTACCCACTCGGCGGGCCGTCAGAAGAGCAGTTCTTC
CASYPLGGPSEEQFF
>NA|NA|TRBV18|TRBJ1-3
TGTGCCAGCTCACCTTCCGAAGGGGCTGGAAACACCATATATTTT
CASSPSEGAGNTIYF
>TRBD1|NA|TRBV3-1/TRBV3-2|TRBJ2-1
TGTGCCAGCAGGTCCGGGACAGGGTTCAATGAGCAGTTCTTC
CASRSGTGFNEQFF
>NA|NA|TRBV15|TRBJ2-5
TGTGCCACCAGCATCCGGTGGCAGACTCCCCAAGAGACCCAGTACTTC
CATSIRWQTPQETQYF
>NA|NA|TRBV7-2|TRBJ2-6
TGTGCCAGCAGCTTAGCGCTTGCTCAAAGCACGGGGGCCAACGTCCTGACTTTC
CASSLALAQSTGANVLTF
>NA|once|TRBV5-4|TRBJ2-4
TGTGCCAGCAGCCCGGACCCTGGCGGGGACATTCAGTACTTC
CASSPDPGGDIQYF
>TRBD2|NA|TRBV5-4|TRBJ2-5
TGTGCCAGCAGGCTCAGGGGTAGCGGGAGGCCTTTCGCGGGTGAGACCCAGTACTTC
CASRLRGSGRPFAGETQYF
>NA|NA|TRBV7-9|TRBJ1-3
TGTGCCAGCAGCCCGGGACACTCTGGAAACACCATATATTTT
CASSPGHSGNTIYF
>NA|NA|TRBV29-1|TRBJ1-1
TGCAGCGTTGGAGGGTTTGGAGTGACAGAAGCTTTCTTT
CSVGGFGVTEAFF
>TRBD2|few|TRBV28|TRBJ2-1
TGTGCCAGCAGTTTATTGCTAGCGGGAGTTCTGAATGAGCAGTTCTTC
CASSLLLAGVLNEQFF